This T cell receptor beta chain emerged from a study of blood T cell repertoires in COVID-19. In the study overall: Italy, Spain and the United States were the sources of the convalescent and acute COVID-19 samples. From T cells, B-cell-depleted T cells, or PBMCs came the material, which was cDNA or gDNA.

Trimming pared 6 bases from V and 3 bases from J, leaving 11 bases between. Germline V gene sequence: CDR1 SNHLY, CDR2 FYNNEI. The CDR3 is made up of 13 amino acids. In the original workflow: The assay estimated nucleated cells by amplifying reference gene primers. Produced via immunoSEQ multiplex PCR; TCRdb's table is partial and in-frame only. That table is the source of V, J and clone size, and D and trimming were worked out from the DNA. The data show 150,000 to 190,000 clones, more than 85% seen once. The V gene is TRBV2, the J gene TRBJ1-2, with D unresolved. The sample taken for sequencing was peripheral blood. The origin of this receptor is a woman in her sixties or seventies with acute or convalescent COVID-19. The CDR3: CASSQGGYYGYTF. In nucleotides, the CDR3 is TGTGCCAGCAGCCAAGGCGGTTACTATGGCTACACCTTC.